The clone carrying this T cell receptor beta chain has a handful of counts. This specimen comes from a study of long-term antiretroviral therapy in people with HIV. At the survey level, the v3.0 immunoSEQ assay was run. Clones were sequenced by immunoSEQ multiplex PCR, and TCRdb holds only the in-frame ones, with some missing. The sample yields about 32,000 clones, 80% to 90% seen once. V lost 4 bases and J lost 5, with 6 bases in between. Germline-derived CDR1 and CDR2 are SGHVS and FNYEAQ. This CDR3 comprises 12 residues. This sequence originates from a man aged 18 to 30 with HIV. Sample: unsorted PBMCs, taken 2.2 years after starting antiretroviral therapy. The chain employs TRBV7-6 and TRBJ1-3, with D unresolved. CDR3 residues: CASSSGRNTIYF. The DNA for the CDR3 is TGTGCCAGCAGCTCTGGGAGAAACACCATATATTTT.